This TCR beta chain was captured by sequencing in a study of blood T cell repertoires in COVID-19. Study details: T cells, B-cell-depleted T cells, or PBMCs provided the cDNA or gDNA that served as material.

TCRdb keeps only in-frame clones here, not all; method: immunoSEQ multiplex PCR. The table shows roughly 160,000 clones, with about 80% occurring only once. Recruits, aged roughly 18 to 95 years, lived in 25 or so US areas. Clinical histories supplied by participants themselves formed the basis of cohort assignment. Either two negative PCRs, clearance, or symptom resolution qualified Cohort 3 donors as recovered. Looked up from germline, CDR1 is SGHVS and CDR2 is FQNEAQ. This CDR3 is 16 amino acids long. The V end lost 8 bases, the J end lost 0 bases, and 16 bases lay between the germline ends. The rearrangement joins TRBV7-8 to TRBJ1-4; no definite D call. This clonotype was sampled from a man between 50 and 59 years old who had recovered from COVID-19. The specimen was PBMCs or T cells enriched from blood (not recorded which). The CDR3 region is CASAAGAGTTNEKLFF. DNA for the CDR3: TGTGCCAGCGCGGCAGGCGCGGGGACAACTAATGAAAAACTGTTTTTT.